This TCR beta chain came from a study of type 1 regulatory T cells. TCRdb reanalysed the reads using MiXCR and keeps one entry per CDR3 protein. The sample has 15,000 to 20,000 distinct CDR3 sequences; roughly 10% are singletons. There are many counts of this clonotype. Input material: CD4+ T cells, either the whole sample or a sorted fraction (not recorded which). The TCR comes from a human donor in good health.

CDR3 nucleotides: TGCGCCAGCAGCTTGGCCGCGGCAGGAGATGGCTACACCTTC. This sequence encodes CASSLAAAGDGYTF. V usage is TRBV5-1 and J usage is TRBJ1-2; D gene unclear. Germline V CDR1 and CDR2: SGHRS, YFSETQ. This CDR3 region has 14 residues. Trimming removed 0 bases at V and 6 bases at J, with 12 bases between. Complete variable domain (other parts from reference TRBV5-1 and TRBJ1-2): KAGVTQTPRYLIKTRGQQVTLSCSPISGHRSVSWYQQTPGQGLQFLFEYFSETQRNKGNFPGRFSGRQFSNSRSEMNVSTLELGDSALYLCASSLAAAGDGYTFGSGTRLTVV.